Detailed here is one TCR beta chain. Its antigen remains unidentified. The sample's time point: late sampling 161 to 241 days after vaccination in three convalescent patients. TCRdb processed the PCR reads anew with MiXCR; each CDR3 protein has one entry. The data contain 25,000 or so distinct CDR3 sequences, 50% of them seen just once; the ten biggest clones take up 5.8%. The record originates from a study of vaccination and CD4 T cells after COVID-19. Study background: Convalescent patients, SARS-CoV-2 positive by nasal swab PCR, comprised about 10 mild cases and one severe case.

Study observations and caveats: For convalescent patients, a median about 86% of reactive clones surfaced exclusively after vaccination. Within convalescent individuals, 304 out of 307 vaccine-specific clones proved to be spike mono-reactive.

The sequence derives from a human donor who had recovered from COVID-19. This specimen consisted of CD4+ T cells from blood, obtained about 7 months after SARS-CoV-2 vaccination.

The CDR3 protein is CASSLVVQSLGGANVLTF. The CDR3 DNA follows: TGCGCCAGCAGCTTGGTTGTGCAGTCACTTGGTGGGGCCAACGTCCTGACTTTC. This chain connects TRBV5-1 to TRBJ2-6; D ambiguous. The CDR3 is made up of 18 amino acids. Trimming pared 0 bases from V and 3 bases from J, leaving 16 bases between. In germline, CDR1 is SGHRS, CDR2 YFSETQ.